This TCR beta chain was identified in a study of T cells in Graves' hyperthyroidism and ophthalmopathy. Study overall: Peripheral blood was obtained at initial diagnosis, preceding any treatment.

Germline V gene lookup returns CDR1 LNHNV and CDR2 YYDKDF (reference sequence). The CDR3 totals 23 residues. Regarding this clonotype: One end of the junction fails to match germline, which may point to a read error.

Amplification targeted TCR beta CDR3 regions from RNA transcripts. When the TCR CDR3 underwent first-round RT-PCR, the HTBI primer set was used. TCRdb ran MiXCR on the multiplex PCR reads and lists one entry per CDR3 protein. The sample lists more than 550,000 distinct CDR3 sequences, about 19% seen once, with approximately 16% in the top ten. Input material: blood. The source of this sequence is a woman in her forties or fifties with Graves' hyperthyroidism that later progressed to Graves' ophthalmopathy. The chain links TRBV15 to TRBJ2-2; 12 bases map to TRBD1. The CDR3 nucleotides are TGTGCCACCAGCGGCCCCCCCGAAACCGGGACAGGGGGCGGGGGGTGGAACGCCGGGGAGCTGTTTTTT. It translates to CATSGPPETGTGGGGWNAGELFF.